This TCR beta chain was recovered during a study of T cell responses to AZD1222 COVID-19 vaccine (dated by TCRdb to about 2021). A note on the overall study: AZD1222 recipients given second doses at about 4 weeks or at about 12 weeks were pooled, since spike-specific TCR depth and breadth were not found to differ between the two schedules. TCR sequencing was performed for approximately 240 trial participants, of whom some 200 were given two doses of AZD1222 and approximately 25 were given two doses of MenACWY control vaccine. Trial participants were enrolled by age into subgroups of 18-55, 56-69 and 70-plus years, and around 140, 26 and 57 TCR-sequenced participants, respectively, were included in these subgroups. Findings and caveats that apply to the study as a whole: Participants were mostly white British and included more females than males, and it was suggested by the authors that clonal diversity may have been underestimated. After two AZD1222 doses, spike-specific TCR breadth and depth were significantly higher than at day 0 and than in MenACWY recipients. Conclusions about previously exposed vaccinees are limited because only six or seven AZD1222 recipients were SARS-CoV-2 seropositive at baseline. Because no day 14 peak-response samples were available, repertoires were characterized only after the peak T cell response. In the small 56-69-year group, the increase in depth fell short of significance, most likely because of low power. Vaccine-associated CD4 TCRs spanned the whole spike protein, with dominant responses in regions 160-218 and 743-854. Nearly half of unique spike-specific TCRs reportedly recognized epitopes outside regions mutated in the B.1.351 and B.1.1.7 variants.

Note on this clone: What this receptor recognizes is not known. Within one base of it there is no much larger clone, and no base qualities were kept.

From its cysteine to its phenylalanine, the CDR3 spans 16 amino acids. Just CDR3 DNA is preserved here, 48 bases in frame from base 1. CDR1 SGDLS and CDR2 YYNGEE were looked up in the germline V gene. Trimming removed 3 bases from V and 0 bases from J, leaving 14 bases between the germline ends. This specimen's time point label, interpreted: baseline before first vaccination. Samples from vaccinated people were obtained from the UK trials COV001 and COV002, which included a single-blind randomized controlled phase 2/3 trial of AZD1222 (ChAdOx1 nCoV-19) in healthy adults. For TCRbeta chain sequencing, PBMC samples from trial participants were taken at day 0 and at day 28 after the second dose. The CDR3 regions of human TCRbeta chains were analyzed by immunosequencing. The study's processing was this. TCRs in the repertoires were compared against a reference library of SARS-CoV-2-specific TCRs that had been generated with the MIRA antigen-specificity platform. Breadth meant the fraction of unique TCRs that were SARS-CoV-2-associated, whereas depth meant the fraction of total T cells that were SARS-CoV-2-associated. Using the MIRA data, each spike-specific TCR was assigned both to the spike region to which the TCR was reactive and to a CD4 or CD8 class. Log10-transformed breadth and depth values were compared by one-way ANOVA with Sidak's multiple comparisons tests. The source is immuneACCESS, and TCRdb retained only in-frame sequences with V and J called. Part of the clones is not carried over; for the studies checked, unresolved V genes explain less than half of this, and the remainder is unexplained. Clone size and V and J calls were adopted from that table, with D and trimming inferred from the DNA. The sample table shows 130,000 or so clones, and more than 70% are seen once. In total, the top ten clones hold about 2.7% of the sample.

The sequences come from peripheral blood, collected on day 0 of AZD1222 vaccination. This TCR came from an adult in good health. The sequence links TRBV9 to TRBJ2-3; the D gene assignment is ambiguous. The CDR3 in this case is CASSASPIPSTDTQYF. The bases are TGTGCCAGCAGCGCGTCCCCTATCCCTAGCACAGATACGCAGTATTTT.